Given below is one T cell receptor (beta chain) in context. Its antigen is unidentified. TCRdb's table, derived via immunoSEQ multiplex PCR, lists solely in-frame clones and lacks some. This repertoire shows tens of thousands of clones, over 75% found once; its top ten account for roughly 0.7%. V gave up 5 bases and J gave up 5 bases; unmatched junction bases: 9. Looked up from germline, CDR1 is SGHAT and CDR2 is FQNNGV. The CDR3 length is 17 residues. This sample is drawn from a study of OX40 agonist ivuxolimab in advanced cancers. Patients were ineligible given autoimmune disease history or systemic immunosuppression. General study findings and limits: Normalized T-cell clonal expansion was also low in a subset of nonresponders.

Sample: CD4+ or CD8+ T cells sorted from blood, taken in a trial of the OX40 agonist ivuxolimab. This receptor was taken from an adult with an advanced solid tumor such as melanoma, head and neck, liver or kidney cancer. This chain uses TRBV11-2 with TRBJ2-3; 14 bases line up with TRBD2. In nucleotides, the CDR3 is TGTGCCAGCAGCCGATCGACTAGCGGGGGGGCTCAAGATACGCAGTATTTT. It codes for CASSRSTSGGAQDTQYF.